Listed below are T cell receptor beta chains from one sample, sequenced in a study of blood T cells in healthy people across ages. A single record per CDR3 protein comes from TCRdb applying MiXCR to the 5' RACE reads. There are 650,000 or so distinct CDR3 sequences in the sample; approximately 52% occur only once, and roughly 13% lies in the top ten. The specimen was blood. The receptors come from a woman of 80 years or more in good health. CDR3s leave out the opening cysteine and the closing phenylalanine or tryptophan. Where a row states a size, it is once, few, many or the class of an expanded clone; other rows omit it.

abundance	v_gene	CDR3aa
-	TRBV29-1	SVEPLAGVRETQY
many	TRBV5-1	ASSWQVTDTQY
-	TRBV27	ASGSGFNEQF
-	TRBV7-3	ASSLRGGAQETQY
many	TRBV7-2	AEGDLTYNEQF
many	TRBV18	ASSPLGQPIYTAQY
-	TRBV27	ASSFYGQPQH
-	TRBV13	ASSSHNRDNEQF
-	TRBV29-1	SVGGGSYGYT
-	TRBV7-2	ASFQGRTNVLT
-	TRBV12-3/TRBV12-4	ASSLSGGSGYNSPLH
-	TRBV28	ASSLLEGTVQETQY
few	TRBV12-3/TRBV12-4	ASSLGGGVGETQY
many	TRBV20-1	SARVSDRGNTEAF
-	TRBV9	ASSAGGPSYEQY
few	TRBV27	ASGGASSYEQY
-	TRBV10-2	ASSDGGGLYEQY
-	TRBV6-6	ASSYPQSYEQY
-	TRBV4-1	ASSQAGSKDGYT
-	TRBV29-1	SVDSGPGGSTDTQY
many	TRBV29-1	SVERGSIQY
-	TRBV12-3/TRBV12-4	ASSLGHPSNQPQH
many	TRBV7-9	ASRVATERQF
-	TRBV20-1	SASRGTPEKPQH
-	TRBV20-1	SAGPPAARVQPQH
-	TRBV4-1	ASNEGPTYNSPLH
-	TRBV29-1	SVGAREDTEAF
many	TRBV2	ASRAETETQY
many	TRBV28	ASSHLSGKHNEQF
few	TRBV7-3	ASSSPDFSTDTQY
many	TRBV7-9	ASSLEMEGEKLF
-	TRBV12-3/TRBV12-4	ASSWTAGNYGYT
many	TRBV14	ASSSSGANVLT
many	TRBV5-1	ASSSGRASTNYGSYNEQF
-	TRBV20-1	SARPGLAGDRRHRYAY
-	TRBV29-1	SVTDRFVNTEAF
many	TRBV20-1	SAREYIDGKTQY
-	TRBV20-1	SARVGRRGVTDTRY
many	TRBV3-1	ASSQAGLGYT
-	TRBV29-1	SVTRDESRYT
few	TRBV29-1	SVEATGVLGEQY
few	TRBV2	ASRETGTSKNIQY
many	TRBV29-1	SGGTSGSSYNEQF
many	TRBV7-2	ASSPGPYNEQF
many	TRBV5-1	ASGDPAGNEQF
-	TRBV6-5	ASSYSRWNYYGYT
-	TRBV10-3	AISEGGTGSSYEQY
few	TRBV6-1	ASRLLAGKNSGELF
many	TRBV12-3/TRBV12-4	ASSLTGGADGYT
-	TRBV5-6	ASSISGTGATKF
few	TRBV12-3/TRBV12-4	ASSLGAEGEQY
few	TRBV5-4	ASSFIGRAYEQY
many	TRBV12-3/TRBV12-4	ASSSIGQRETQY
many	TRBV10-3	AISSPTSGGTDTQY
-	TRBV9	ASSEEQGVRDYGYT
-	TRBV12-3/TRBV12-4	ASSRLADTEY
-	TRBV5-1	ASSRGPSGRGTDTQY